Listed below are T cell receptor beta chains from one sample, sequenced in a study of OX40 agonist ivuxolimab in advanced cancers. The protocol was immunoSEQ multiplex PCR, while the TCRdb copy is restricted to in-frame clones and leaves out a portion. The table records approximately 50,000 clones, more than 75% of them present only once. This specimen was CD4+ or CD8+ T cells sorted from blood, taken in a trial of the OX40 agonist ivuxolimab. The receptors derive from an adult with an advanced solid tumor such as melanoma, head and neck, liver or kidney cancer. The CDR3 runs from the conserved cysteine through the conserved F or W. Each record gives: J gene, V gene, D gene, clone size, CDR3 protein, CDR3 DNA. D genes are given only for firm matches. Size is omitted from some rows. Given values are once, few, many or a class for expanded clones.

J gene: TRBJ1-1
V gene: TRBV6-1
D gene: NA
clone size: NA
CDR3 protein: CASSELAGRLNTEAFF
CDR3 DNA: TGTGCCAGCAGTGAACTCGCGGGACGGCTGAACACTGAAGCTTTCTTT

J gene: TRBJ2-3
V gene: TRBV18
D gene: TRBD1
clone size: NA
CDR3 protein: CASSPSGTEQYF
CDR3 DNA: TGTGCCAGCTCACCCTCCGGGACAGAGCAGTATTTT

J gene: TRBJ2-2
V gene: TRBV7-2
D gene: NA
clone size: NA
CDR3 protein: CASSSRHTGELFF
CDR3 DNA: TGTGCCAGCAGCTCCCGACACACCGGGGAGCTGTTTTTT

J gene: TRBJ1-1
V gene: TRBV27
D gene: NA
clone size: NA
CDR3 protein: CASRPRGGNTEAFF
CDR3 DNA: TGTGCCAGCAGACCTCGGGGGGGGAACACTGAAGCTTTCTTT

J gene: TRBJ1-5
V gene: TRBV7-2
D gene: NA
clone size: NA
CDR3 protein: CASSSRGVDNQPQHF
CDR3 DNA: TGTGCCAGCAGCTCACGTGGAGTTGACAATCAGCCCCAGCATTTT

J gene: TRBJ1-5
V gene: TRBV15
D gene: TRBD1
clone size: NA
CDR3 protein: CATSGPWTGSGQPQHF
CDR3 DNA: TGTGCCACCAGCGGACCTTGGACAGGGAGCGGTCAGCCCCAGCATTTT

J gene: TRBJ1-2
V gene: TRBV5-8
D gene: NA
clone size: NA
CDR3 protein: CASRFGWYGYTF
CDR3 DNA: TGTGCCAGCAGGTTTGGTTGGTATGGCTACACCTTC

J gene: TRBJ2-3
V gene: TRBV7-2
D gene: TRBD2
clone size: NA
CDR3 protein: CASSRLAGGLTDTQYF
CDR3 DNA: TGTGCCAGCAGCCGACTAGCGGGGGGGCTCACAGATACGCAGTATTTT

J gene: TRBJ2-3
V gene: TRBV7-3
D gene: TRBD1
clone size: few
CDR3 protein: CASSFLQGGQADTQYF
CDR3 DNA: TGTGCCAGCAGCTTCTTACAGGGGGGTCAAGCAGATACGCAGTATTTT

J gene: TRBJ1-1
V gene: TRBV7-9
D gene: NA
clone size: NA
CDR3 protein: CASSQRHTEAFF
CDR3 DNA: TGTGCCAGCAGCCAACGGCACACTGAAGCTTTCTTT

J gene: TRBJ1-4
V gene: TRBV28
D gene: NA
clone size: once
CDR3 protein: CASSSGTGKEKLFF
CDR3 DNA: TGTGCCAGCAGTTCCGGGACGGGAAAGGAAAAACTGTTTTTT

J gene: TRBJ2-1
V gene: TRBV9
D gene: NA
clone size: NA
CDR3 protein: CASSVEWQSYNEQFF
CDR3 DNA: TGTGCCAGCAGCGTAGAGTGGCAGTCATACAATGAGCAGTTCTTC

J gene: TRBJ1-1
V gene: TRBV18
D gene: NA
clone size: NA
CDR3 protein: CASSEDIHTEAFF
CDR3 DNA: TGTGCCAGCTCAGAGGACATACACACTGAAGCTTTCTTT

J gene: TRBJ1-5
V gene: TRBV19
D gene: NA
clone size: few
CDR3 protein: CASSIPNQPQHF
CDR3 DNA: TGTGCCAGTAGTATACCCAATCAGCCCCAGCATTTT

J gene: TRBJ2-1
V gene: TRBV28
D gene: TRBD2
clone size: NA
CDR3 protein: CASSPPAGGSYNEQFF
CDR3 DNA: TGTGCCAGCAGTCCGCCAGCGGGAGGTTCCTACAATGAGCAGTTCTTC

J gene: TRBJ1-1
V gene: TRBV15
D gene: NA
clone size: NA
CDR3 protein: CATSDPGGTEAFF
CDR3 DNA: TGTGCCACCAGCGATCCCGGCGGGACTGAAGCTTTCTTT

J gene: TRBJ2-5
V gene: TRBV5-1
D gene: NA
clone size: NA
CDR3 protein: CASSLNSGGAETQYF
CDR3 DNA: TGCGCCAGCAGCTTGAATAGCGGTGGAGCAGAGACCCAGTACTTC

J gene: TRBJ2-7
V gene: TRBV27
D gene: TRBD1
clone size: NA
CDR3 protein: CASTPGTARHEQYF
CDR3 DNA: TGTGCCAGCACACCCGGGACAGCACGACACGAGCAGTACTTC

J gene: TRBJ2-3
V gene: TRBV5-1
D gene: TRBD2
clone size: NA
CDR3 protein: CASSTGLAASTDTQYF
CDR3 DNA: TGCGCCAGCAGCACAGGACTAGCTGCTAGCACAGATACGCAGTATTTT

J gene: TRBJ1-2
V gene: TRBV5-1
D gene: TRBD1
clone size: NA
CDR3 protein: CASSLAEGAAGYTF
CDR3 DNA: TGCGCCAGCAGCTTGGCCGAGGGGGCTGCTGGCTACACCTTC

J gene: TRBJ2-3
V gene: TRBV11-3
D gene: NA
clone size: few
CDR3 protein: CASSPRGGNKDTQYF
CDR3 DNA: TGTGCCAGCAGCCCCCGCGGCGGGAATAAAGATACGCAGTATTTT

J gene: TRBJ2-7
V gene: TRBV7-7
D gene: TRBD2
clone size: NA
CDR3 protein: CASSLRASGPYEQYF
CDR3 DNA: TGTGCCAGCAGCTTAAGGGCTAGCGGACCCTACGAGCAGTACTTC

J gene: TRBJ2-3
V gene: TRBV5-4
D gene: TRBD2
clone size: NA
CDR3 protein: CASTGLAGGVTDTQYF
CDR3 DNA: TGTGCCAGCACCGGACTAGCGGGAGGGGTCACAGATACGCAGTATTTT

J gene: TRBJ2-2
V gene: TRBV6-4
D gene: NA
clone size: NA
CDR3 protein: CASRPPGDGELFF
CDR3 DNA: TGTGCCAGCCGCCCCCCGGGGGACGGGGAGCTGTTTTTT

J gene: TRBJ2-5
V gene: TRBV6-1
D gene: NA
clone size: NA
CDR3 protein: CASSGVVGETQYF
CDR3 DNA: TGTGCCAGCAGTGGGGTGGTTGGGGAGACCCAGTACTTC

J gene: TRBJ2-5
V gene: TRBV11-2
D gene: TRBD2
clone size: once
CDR3 protein: CASSISGRQTQYF
CDR3 DNA: TGTGCCAGCAGTATTAGCGGGAGACAGACCCAGTACTTC

J gene: TRBJ1-1
V gene: TRBV10-3
D gene: NA
clone size: medium-sized
CDR3 protein: CAIRGRNTEAFF
CDR3 DNA: TGTGCCATCAGGGGCAGGAACACTGAAGCTTTCTTT

J gene: TRBJ2-1
V gene: TRBV19
D gene: NA
clone size: NA
CDR3 protein: CASRRGLTYNEQFF
CDR3 DNA: TGTGCCTCAAGACGGGGACTTACCTACAATGAGCAGTTCTTC

J gene: TRBJ1-2
V gene: TRBV30
D gene: NA
clone size: NA
CDR3 protein: CASDGGNYGYTF
CDR3 DNA: TGTGCCTCGGATGGAGGGAACTATGGCTACACCTTC

J gene: TRBJ1-6
V gene: TRBV19
D gene: NA
clone size: NA
CDR3 protein: CASTREGISPLHF
CDR3 DNA: TGTGCCAGTACCCGGGAAGGAATTTCACCCCTCCACTTT

J gene: TRBJ2-7
V gene: TRBV19
D gene: NA
clone size: NA
CDR3 protein: CASSRRVGTYEQYF
CDR3 DNA: TGTGCCAGTAGTAGGCGGGTTGGGACCTACGAGCAGTACTTC

J gene: TRBJ2-1
V gene: TRBV18
D gene: TRBD2
clone size: NA
CDR3 protein: CASSPTSGRVGEQFF
CDR3 DNA: TGTGCCAGCTCACCTACTAGCGGGAGGGTTGGAGAGCAGTTCTTC

J gene: TRBJ2-1
V gene: TRBV14
D gene: NA
clone size: NA
CDR3 protein: CASTRLGGRIYNEQFF
CDR3 DNA: TGTGCCAGCACTCGACTCGGCGGACGGATCTACAATGAGCAGTTCTTC

J gene: TRBJ2-1
V gene: TRBV28
D gene: NA
clone size: NA
CDR3 protein: CASSSYPTRQSEQFF
CDR3 DNA: TGTGCCAGCAGTTCCTATCCGACTAGACAGAGCGAGCAGTTCTTC

J gene: TRBJ1-1
V gene: TRBV5-1
D gene: NA
clone size: NA
CDR3 protein: CASSLGGGNTEAFF
CDR3 DNA: TGCGCCAGCAGCTTGGGGGGTGGGAACACTGAAGCTTTCTTT

J gene: TRBJ2-7
V gene: TRBV18
D gene: TRBD1
clone size: NA
CDR3 protein: CASSPDRGRLSSYEQYF
CDR3 DNA: TGTGCCAGCTCACCGGACAGGGGGCGGTTAAGCTCCTACGAGCAGTACTTC

J gene: TRBJ1-3
V gene: TRBV6-1
D gene: NA
clone size: many
CDR3 protein: CASGFEGAGNTIYF
CDR3 DNA: TGTGCCAGCGGGTTCGAGGGGGCTGGAAACACCATATATTTT

J gene: TRBJ1-2
V gene: TRBV6-1
D gene: NA
clone size: NA
CDR3 protein: CASSEGTVYYGYTF
CDR3 DNA: TGTGCCAGCAGTGAAGGAACGGTTTACTATGGCTACACCTTC

J gene: TRBJ1-1
V gene: TRBV6-6
D gene: NA
clone size: NA
CDR3 protein: CASSYRRRENTEAFF
CDR3 DNA: TGTGCCAGCAGTTACCGCCGCAGGGAGAACACTGAAGCTTTCTTT

J gene: TRBJ2-2
V gene: TRBV4-1
D gene: TRBD2
clone size: NA
CDR3 protein: CASSQELGSGTTGELFF
CDR3 DNA: TGCGCCAGCAGCCAAGAATTAGGTAGCGGGACGACCGGGGAGCTGTTTTTT

J gene: TRBJ2-3
V gene: TRBV7-2
D gene: TRBD2
clone size: NA
CDR3 protein: CASSFGLAGPDTQYF
CDR3 DNA: TGTGCCAGCAGCTTCGGACTAGCGGGTCCAGATACGCAGTATTTT

J gene: TRBJ1-4
V gene: TRBV6-1
D gene: TRBD1
clone size: NA
CDR3 protein: CASRDRVWDEKLFF
CDR3 DNA: TGTGCCAGCAGGGACAGGGTTTGGGATGAAAAACTGTTTTTT

J gene: TRBJ1-6
V gene: TRBV7-2
D gene: NA
clone size: NA
CDR3 protein: CASSSRKNSPLHF
CDR3 DNA: TGTGCCAGCAGTTCCAGGAAAAATTCACCCCTCCACTTT

J gene: TRBJ1-6
V gene: TRBV27
D gene: TRBD1
clone size: few
CDR3 protein: CASNHRGQQVGTYNSPLHF
CDR3 DNA: TGTGCCAGCAACCACAGGGGACAACAAGTCGGCACCTATAATTCACCCCTCCACTTT

J gene: TRBJ1-4
V gene: TRBV9
D gene: NA
clone size: NA
CDR3 protein: CASSGPDSLATNEKLFF
CDR3 DNA: TGTGCCAGCAGCGGGCCGGACAGCCTAGCTACTAATGAAAAACTGTTTTTT

J gene: TRBJ2-1
V gene: TRBV19
D gene: TRBD2
clone size: few
CDR3 protein: CASSRLAGRRSSYNEQFF
CDR3 DNA: TGTGCCAGTAGCCGACTAGCGGGGCGCCGGAGCTCCTACAATGAGCAGTTCTTC

J gene: TRBJ1-2
V gene: TRBV5-1
D gene: TRBD1
clone size: NA
CDR3 protein: CASSLEQGAYYGYTF
CDR3 DNA: TGCGCCAGCAGCTTGGAACAGGGGGCGTACTATGGCTACACCTTC

J gene: TRBJ1-1
V gene: TRBV27
D gene: NA
clone size: NA
CDR3 protein: CASSRITPRYGEGTEAFF
CDR3 DNA: TGTGCCAGCAGTAGAATTACCCCTCGGTACGGGGAGGGCACTGAAGCTTTCTTT

J gene: TRBJ1-5
V gene: TRBV29-1
D gene: NA
clone size: NA
CDR3 protein: CSVGTPNQPQHF
CDR3 DNA: TGCAGCGTTGGGACACCGAATCAGCCCCAGCATTTT

J gene: TRBJ2-2
V gene: TRBV5-1
D gene: TRBD1
clone size: NA
CDR3 protein: CASSKGPGQGYTGELFF
CDR3 DNA: TGCGCCAGCAGTAAAGGACCCGGACAGGGATACACCGGGGAGCTGTTTTTT

J gene: TRBJ1-2
V gene: TRBV11-2
D gene: TRBD1
clone size: NA
CDR3 protein: CASSFGTGDYGYTF
CDR3 DNA: TGTGCCAGCAGCTTCGGGACAGGGGACTATGGCTACACCTTC

J gene: TRBJ2-3
V gene: TRBV28
D gene: NA
clone size: NA
CDR3 protein: CASSQFGGLAGPTDTQYF
CDR3 DNA: TGTGCCAGCAGCCAATTTGGGGGTCTTGCGGGTCCCACAGATACGCAGTATTTT